This T cell receptor (beta chain) derives from a study of OX40 agonist ivuxolimab in advanced cancers. Here immunoSEQ multiplex PCR was the method, and the copy in TCRdb shows in-frame clones only, minus some. Of fewer than 65,000 clones in the sample, about 94% were seen once. Trimming removed 5 bases from V and 2 bases from J; junction bases left unmatched: 9. The CDR3 consists of 16 residues. The germline gives CDR1 LNHDA, CDR2 SQIVND (reference sequence). This clonotype was obtained from an adult with an advanced solid tumor such as melanoma, head and neck, liver or kidney cancer. This chain links TRBV19 with TRBJ2-7; TRBD1 agrees at 10 bases. The material sequenced was CD4+ or CD8+ T cells sorted from blood, taken in a trial of the OX40 agonist ivuxolimab. In DNA, the CDR3 is TGTGCCAGTAGTGACGCGTCCGGGACAGGGGCCTACGAGCAGTACTTC. Translated: CASSDASGTGAYEQYF. Full variable domain (remainder filled in from reference TRBV19 and TRBJ2-7): DGGITQSPKYLFRKEGQNVTLSCEQNLNHDAMYWYRQDPGQGLRLIYYSQIVNDFQKGDIAEGYSVSREKKESFPLTVTSAQKNPTAFYLCASSDASGTGAYEQYFGPGTRLTVT.